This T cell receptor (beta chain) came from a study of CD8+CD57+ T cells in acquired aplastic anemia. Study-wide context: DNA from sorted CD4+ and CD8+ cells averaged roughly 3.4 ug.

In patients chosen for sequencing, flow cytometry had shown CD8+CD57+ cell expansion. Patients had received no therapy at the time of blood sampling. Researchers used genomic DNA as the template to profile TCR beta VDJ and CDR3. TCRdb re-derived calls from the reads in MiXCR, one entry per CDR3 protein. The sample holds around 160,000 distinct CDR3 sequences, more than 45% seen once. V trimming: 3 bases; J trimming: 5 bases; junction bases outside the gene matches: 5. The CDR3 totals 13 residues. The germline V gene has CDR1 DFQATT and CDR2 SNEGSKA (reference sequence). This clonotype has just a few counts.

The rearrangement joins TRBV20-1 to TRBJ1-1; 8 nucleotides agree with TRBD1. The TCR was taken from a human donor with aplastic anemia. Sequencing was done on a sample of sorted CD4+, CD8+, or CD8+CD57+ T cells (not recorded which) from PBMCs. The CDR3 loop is CSARDRVLTEAFF. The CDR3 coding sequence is TGCAGTGCTAGGGACAGGGTATTGACTGAAGCTTTCTTT.